The rows below give T cell receptor beta chains drawn from one sample of a study of T cell responses to AZD1222 COVID-19 vaccine. Sequencing used immunoSEQ multiplex PCR; TCRdb keeps in-frame clones, though not all of them. In the table there are approximately 70,000 clones, around 82% of which are singletons. This sample comprised peripheral blood, obtained on day 0 of AZD1222 vaccination. These receptors originate from an adult in good health. Each CDR3 is given with its conserved first and last residue. Fields, in order: J gene, V gene, clone size, D gene, CDR3 DNA, CDR3 protein. The D gene is left open where the match is weak. A clone size is listed for some rows: how often the clone was seen (once, few, many), or a class if it is expanded.

TRBJ1-3 TRBV7-8 - - TGTGCCAGCAGCTTGGACAGCACCGGAAACACCATATATTTT CASSLDSTGNTIYF
TRBJ2-3 TRBV6-2/TRBV6-3 - TRBD1 TGTGCCAGCAGTTGGGACAGAACCACAGATACGCAGTATTTT CASSWDRTTDTQYF
TRBJ2-1 TRBV6-5 - - TGTGCCAGCAGTTACGACCCCCGGCCGAGCAGTGAGCAGTTCTTC CASSYDPRPSSEQFF
TRBJ1-2 TRBV6-5 - - TGTGCCAGCCAGGGGTATGGCTACACCTTC CASQGYGYTF
TRBJ2-3 TRBV7-6 once - TGTGCCAGCAGCTTCGGGGGACAAGATACGCAGTATTTT CASSFGGQDTQYF
TRBJ1-6 TRBV6-1 - - TGTGCCAGCAGTGAACAGGGTACCGCCGTTAATTCACCCCTCCACTTT CASSEQGTAVNSPLHF
TRBJ1-5 TRBV28 - TRBD1 TGTGCCAGCATTAATCCAGGGGGCGGCAATCAGCCCCAGCATTTT CASINPGGGNQPQHF
TRBJ2-5 TRBV23-1 - TRBD1 TGCGCCAGCAGTCAACCGGAACGCAGGGGGCGCGGGCAAGAGACCCAGTACTTC CASSQPERRGRGQETQYF
TRBJ1-2 TRBV4-1 - - TGCGCCAGCAGCCAACAACAGACCAACTATGGCTACACCTTC CASSQQQTNYGYTF
TRBJ2-7 TRBV7-9 few TRBD1 TGTGCCAGCAGCACCGGGACAGGGAATGGCGAGCAGTACTTC CASSTGTGNGEQYF
TRBJ1-2 TRBV7-6 - - TGTGCCAGCAGCTTGGGACAAGGGGACCTTGGCTACACCTTC CASSLGQGDLGYTF
TRBJ1-5 TRBV5-1 - - TGCGCCAGCAGCTCGACAGGCACGTTGCAGCATTTT CASSSTGTLQHF
TRBJ2-2 TRBV7-2 - TRBD2 TGTGCCAGCAGCTCCAGACTAGCGGGGGGCGTTTCCGGGGAGCTGTTTTTT CASSSRLAGGVSGELFF
TRBJ1-2 TRBV30 - - TGTGCCTGGAGGCACATTCGGGGGAACTATGGCTACACCTTC CAWRHIRGNYGYTF
TRBJ1-4 TRBV6-5 - TRBD1 TGTGCCAGCAGTCCAGGGGGGGGCAAAGAAAAACTGTTTTTT CASSPGGGKEKLFF
TRBJ2-7 TRBV12-3/TRBV12-4 - - TGTGCCAGCAGTCTACAGGGCTACGAGCAGTACTTC CASSLQGYEQYF
TRBJ2-7 TRBV6-2/TRBV6-3 - - TGTGCCAGCAGTTACTCGGCGATTGGAGAGCAGTACTTC CASSYSAIGEQYF
TRBJ2-3 TRBV7-2 - TRBD1 TGTGCCAGCAGCTTGGGTGACAGGGTGGGTACAGATACGCAGTATTTT CASSLGDRVGTDTQYF
TRBJ1-3 TRBV28 - TRBD1 TGTGCCAGCAGTTCCCCTACTCCGGGACAGGGGGCCGGTGGAAACACCATATATTTT CASSSPTPGQGAGGNTIYF
TRBJ1-4 TRBV6-2/TRBV6-3 - TRBD1 TGTGCCAGCAGTTCCTCAACAGGGGGCTCCGGTGAAAAACTGTTTTTT CASSSSTGGSGEKLFF
TRBJ2-7 TRBV6-5 - - TGTGCCAGCACTCATGGGACCTACGAGCAGTACTTC CASTHGTYEQYF
TRBJ1-1 TRBV7-9 - - TGTGCCAGCAGCATCCACAGGGAGGACACTGAAGCTTTCTTT CASSIHREDTEAFF
TRBJ2-7 TRBV4-2 - TRBD1 TGTGCCAGCAGCCAAGATTATAGGACAGGGCGCGAGCAGTACTTC CASSQDYRTGREQYF
TRBJ1-4 TRBV11-2 - TRBD1 TGTGCCAGCAGCTGGGGACAGGGGAACGAAAAACTGTTTTTT CASSWGQGNEKLFF
TRBJ1-5 TRBV7-2 - - TGTGCCAGCAGCTTAAACCCTTGGACAGATTCGAATCAGCCCCAGCATTTT CASSLNPWTDSNQPQHF
TRBJ2-7 TRBV27 few TRBD2 TGTGCCAGCAGAGCTAGCGGGGGGGTGCTCTACGAGCAGTACTTC CASRASGGVLYEQYF
TRBJ1-2 TRBV5-4 - - TGTGCCAGCAGTGACAAGGCCGACTCTGGCTACACCTTC CASSDKADSGYTF
TRBJ2-7 TRBV5-1 - TRBD1 TGCGCCAGCAGCTTGCTCCAGTCGGGACAGAGCTACGAGCAGTACTTC CASSLLQSGQSYEQYF
TRBJ2-5 TRBV11-2 - TRBD2 TGTGCCAGCAGCATCTACTCTAGCGGGGGAGAGACCCAGTACTTC CASSIYSSGGETQYF
TRBJ2-7 TRBV21-1 - - TGTGCCAGCAGCGCTTCTCAGTGGGGTCCTTCCCTCGAGCAGTACTTC CASSASQWGPSLEQYF
TRBJ1-5 TRBV19 few TRBD1 TGTGCCAGTACCTCGACAGGGTATGGCGGCAATCAGCCCCAGCATTTT CASTSTGYGGNQPQHF
TRBJ1-4 TRBV6-5 - - TGTGCCAGCAGCCAACAGGCCGCAACTAATGAAAAACTGTTTTTT CASSQQAATNEKLFF
TRBJ2-7 TRBV5-1 - TRBD1 TGCGCCAGCAGCTTGGGACAGGGGCTGGACGAGCAGTACTTC CASSLGQGLDEQYF
TRBJ2-3 TRBV30 few - TGTGCCTGGAGTGTACCGGGGCCCGATACGCAGTATTTT CAWSVPGPDTQYF
TRBJ2-1 TRBV27 once TRBD2 TGTGCCAGCACCGGGGGAGGGGCCTACAATGAGCAGTTCTTC CASTGGGAYNEQFF
TRBJ2-3 TRBV28 - - TGTGCCAGCAATACCCTGGGGGGAGGCACAGATACGCAGTATTTT CASNTLGGGTDTQYF
TRBJ2-7 TRBV7-9 few TRBD1 TGTGCCAGCAGCTTAGTACAGGGGGGAACCTACGAGCAGTACTTC CASSLVQGGTYEQYF
TRBJ1-1 TRBV28 - - TGTGCCAGCAGTTTATTACGGGAAAGGGGCACTGAAGCTTTCTTT CASSLLRERGTEAFF
TRBJ1-6 TRBV7-6 - - TGTGCCAGCAGCACAGACAAGACCTCCTATAATTCACCCCTCCACTTT CASSTDKTSYNSPLHF
TRBJ2-2 TRBV12-3/TRBV12-4 - - TGTGCCAGCACATCAGGGGTCCCCGGGGAGCTGTTTTTT CASTSGVPGELFF
TRBJ2-5 TRBV3-1/TRBV3-2 once - TGTGCCAGCAGCCAAATCGTCCAAGAGACCCAGTACTTC CASSQIVQETQYF
TRBJ1-4 TRBV6-5 - - TGTGCCAGCAGGCGCTCAGGGGAGGCTAATGAAAAACTGTTTTTT CASRRSGEANEKLFF
TRBJ1-6 TRBV18 - TRBD1 TGTGCCAGCTCACCAAATCTCCCCTCAGGACAGGTCAATTCACCCCTCCACTTT CASSPNLPSGQVNSPLHF
TRBJ2-7 TRBV2 - - TGTGCCAGCAGTTTTGGTGGGGTAGGGAACGAGCAGTACTTC CASSFGGVGNEQYF
TRBJ1-3 TRBV7-8 - - TGTGCCAGCAGCCCTGACTGGCAACGAAACACCATATATTTT CASSPDWQRNTIYF
TRBJ1-2 TRBV7-2 few - TGTGCCAGCAGCCCTCCCTTGGGGGGATACACCTTC CASSPPLGGYTF
TRBJ2-7 TRBV5-1 - TRBD2 TGCGCCAGCAGTGGGGTAGGGCTAGCGGGGTTCAGCTCCTACGAGCAGTACTTC CASSGVGLAGFSSYEQYF
TRBJ1-2 TRBV6-6 - TRBD1 TGTGCCAGCAGACCCGACAGGGTAGGCTATGGCTACACCTTC CASRPDRVGYGYTF
TRBJ2-2 TRBV18 - TRBD1 TGTGCCAGCTCACCGGGGACAGTGAACACCGGGGAGCTGTTTTTT CASSPGTVNTGELFF
TRBJ1-5 TRBV28 - - TGTGCCAGCAGTCCCCTGGTGGGTCCGGGCCAGCCCCAGCATTTT CASSPLVGPGQPQHF
TRBJ2-4 TRBV27 - TRBD2 TGTGCCAGCAGTCGTTCCCCCACCCCCGGGGGGTTCGGTGAGGCCAAAAACATTCAGTACTTC CASSRSPTPGGFGEAKNIQYF
TRBJ2-7 TRBV5-6 - - TGTGCCAGCACCCTCGCCAGGTCTGACGACGAGCAGTACTTC CASTLARSDDEQYF